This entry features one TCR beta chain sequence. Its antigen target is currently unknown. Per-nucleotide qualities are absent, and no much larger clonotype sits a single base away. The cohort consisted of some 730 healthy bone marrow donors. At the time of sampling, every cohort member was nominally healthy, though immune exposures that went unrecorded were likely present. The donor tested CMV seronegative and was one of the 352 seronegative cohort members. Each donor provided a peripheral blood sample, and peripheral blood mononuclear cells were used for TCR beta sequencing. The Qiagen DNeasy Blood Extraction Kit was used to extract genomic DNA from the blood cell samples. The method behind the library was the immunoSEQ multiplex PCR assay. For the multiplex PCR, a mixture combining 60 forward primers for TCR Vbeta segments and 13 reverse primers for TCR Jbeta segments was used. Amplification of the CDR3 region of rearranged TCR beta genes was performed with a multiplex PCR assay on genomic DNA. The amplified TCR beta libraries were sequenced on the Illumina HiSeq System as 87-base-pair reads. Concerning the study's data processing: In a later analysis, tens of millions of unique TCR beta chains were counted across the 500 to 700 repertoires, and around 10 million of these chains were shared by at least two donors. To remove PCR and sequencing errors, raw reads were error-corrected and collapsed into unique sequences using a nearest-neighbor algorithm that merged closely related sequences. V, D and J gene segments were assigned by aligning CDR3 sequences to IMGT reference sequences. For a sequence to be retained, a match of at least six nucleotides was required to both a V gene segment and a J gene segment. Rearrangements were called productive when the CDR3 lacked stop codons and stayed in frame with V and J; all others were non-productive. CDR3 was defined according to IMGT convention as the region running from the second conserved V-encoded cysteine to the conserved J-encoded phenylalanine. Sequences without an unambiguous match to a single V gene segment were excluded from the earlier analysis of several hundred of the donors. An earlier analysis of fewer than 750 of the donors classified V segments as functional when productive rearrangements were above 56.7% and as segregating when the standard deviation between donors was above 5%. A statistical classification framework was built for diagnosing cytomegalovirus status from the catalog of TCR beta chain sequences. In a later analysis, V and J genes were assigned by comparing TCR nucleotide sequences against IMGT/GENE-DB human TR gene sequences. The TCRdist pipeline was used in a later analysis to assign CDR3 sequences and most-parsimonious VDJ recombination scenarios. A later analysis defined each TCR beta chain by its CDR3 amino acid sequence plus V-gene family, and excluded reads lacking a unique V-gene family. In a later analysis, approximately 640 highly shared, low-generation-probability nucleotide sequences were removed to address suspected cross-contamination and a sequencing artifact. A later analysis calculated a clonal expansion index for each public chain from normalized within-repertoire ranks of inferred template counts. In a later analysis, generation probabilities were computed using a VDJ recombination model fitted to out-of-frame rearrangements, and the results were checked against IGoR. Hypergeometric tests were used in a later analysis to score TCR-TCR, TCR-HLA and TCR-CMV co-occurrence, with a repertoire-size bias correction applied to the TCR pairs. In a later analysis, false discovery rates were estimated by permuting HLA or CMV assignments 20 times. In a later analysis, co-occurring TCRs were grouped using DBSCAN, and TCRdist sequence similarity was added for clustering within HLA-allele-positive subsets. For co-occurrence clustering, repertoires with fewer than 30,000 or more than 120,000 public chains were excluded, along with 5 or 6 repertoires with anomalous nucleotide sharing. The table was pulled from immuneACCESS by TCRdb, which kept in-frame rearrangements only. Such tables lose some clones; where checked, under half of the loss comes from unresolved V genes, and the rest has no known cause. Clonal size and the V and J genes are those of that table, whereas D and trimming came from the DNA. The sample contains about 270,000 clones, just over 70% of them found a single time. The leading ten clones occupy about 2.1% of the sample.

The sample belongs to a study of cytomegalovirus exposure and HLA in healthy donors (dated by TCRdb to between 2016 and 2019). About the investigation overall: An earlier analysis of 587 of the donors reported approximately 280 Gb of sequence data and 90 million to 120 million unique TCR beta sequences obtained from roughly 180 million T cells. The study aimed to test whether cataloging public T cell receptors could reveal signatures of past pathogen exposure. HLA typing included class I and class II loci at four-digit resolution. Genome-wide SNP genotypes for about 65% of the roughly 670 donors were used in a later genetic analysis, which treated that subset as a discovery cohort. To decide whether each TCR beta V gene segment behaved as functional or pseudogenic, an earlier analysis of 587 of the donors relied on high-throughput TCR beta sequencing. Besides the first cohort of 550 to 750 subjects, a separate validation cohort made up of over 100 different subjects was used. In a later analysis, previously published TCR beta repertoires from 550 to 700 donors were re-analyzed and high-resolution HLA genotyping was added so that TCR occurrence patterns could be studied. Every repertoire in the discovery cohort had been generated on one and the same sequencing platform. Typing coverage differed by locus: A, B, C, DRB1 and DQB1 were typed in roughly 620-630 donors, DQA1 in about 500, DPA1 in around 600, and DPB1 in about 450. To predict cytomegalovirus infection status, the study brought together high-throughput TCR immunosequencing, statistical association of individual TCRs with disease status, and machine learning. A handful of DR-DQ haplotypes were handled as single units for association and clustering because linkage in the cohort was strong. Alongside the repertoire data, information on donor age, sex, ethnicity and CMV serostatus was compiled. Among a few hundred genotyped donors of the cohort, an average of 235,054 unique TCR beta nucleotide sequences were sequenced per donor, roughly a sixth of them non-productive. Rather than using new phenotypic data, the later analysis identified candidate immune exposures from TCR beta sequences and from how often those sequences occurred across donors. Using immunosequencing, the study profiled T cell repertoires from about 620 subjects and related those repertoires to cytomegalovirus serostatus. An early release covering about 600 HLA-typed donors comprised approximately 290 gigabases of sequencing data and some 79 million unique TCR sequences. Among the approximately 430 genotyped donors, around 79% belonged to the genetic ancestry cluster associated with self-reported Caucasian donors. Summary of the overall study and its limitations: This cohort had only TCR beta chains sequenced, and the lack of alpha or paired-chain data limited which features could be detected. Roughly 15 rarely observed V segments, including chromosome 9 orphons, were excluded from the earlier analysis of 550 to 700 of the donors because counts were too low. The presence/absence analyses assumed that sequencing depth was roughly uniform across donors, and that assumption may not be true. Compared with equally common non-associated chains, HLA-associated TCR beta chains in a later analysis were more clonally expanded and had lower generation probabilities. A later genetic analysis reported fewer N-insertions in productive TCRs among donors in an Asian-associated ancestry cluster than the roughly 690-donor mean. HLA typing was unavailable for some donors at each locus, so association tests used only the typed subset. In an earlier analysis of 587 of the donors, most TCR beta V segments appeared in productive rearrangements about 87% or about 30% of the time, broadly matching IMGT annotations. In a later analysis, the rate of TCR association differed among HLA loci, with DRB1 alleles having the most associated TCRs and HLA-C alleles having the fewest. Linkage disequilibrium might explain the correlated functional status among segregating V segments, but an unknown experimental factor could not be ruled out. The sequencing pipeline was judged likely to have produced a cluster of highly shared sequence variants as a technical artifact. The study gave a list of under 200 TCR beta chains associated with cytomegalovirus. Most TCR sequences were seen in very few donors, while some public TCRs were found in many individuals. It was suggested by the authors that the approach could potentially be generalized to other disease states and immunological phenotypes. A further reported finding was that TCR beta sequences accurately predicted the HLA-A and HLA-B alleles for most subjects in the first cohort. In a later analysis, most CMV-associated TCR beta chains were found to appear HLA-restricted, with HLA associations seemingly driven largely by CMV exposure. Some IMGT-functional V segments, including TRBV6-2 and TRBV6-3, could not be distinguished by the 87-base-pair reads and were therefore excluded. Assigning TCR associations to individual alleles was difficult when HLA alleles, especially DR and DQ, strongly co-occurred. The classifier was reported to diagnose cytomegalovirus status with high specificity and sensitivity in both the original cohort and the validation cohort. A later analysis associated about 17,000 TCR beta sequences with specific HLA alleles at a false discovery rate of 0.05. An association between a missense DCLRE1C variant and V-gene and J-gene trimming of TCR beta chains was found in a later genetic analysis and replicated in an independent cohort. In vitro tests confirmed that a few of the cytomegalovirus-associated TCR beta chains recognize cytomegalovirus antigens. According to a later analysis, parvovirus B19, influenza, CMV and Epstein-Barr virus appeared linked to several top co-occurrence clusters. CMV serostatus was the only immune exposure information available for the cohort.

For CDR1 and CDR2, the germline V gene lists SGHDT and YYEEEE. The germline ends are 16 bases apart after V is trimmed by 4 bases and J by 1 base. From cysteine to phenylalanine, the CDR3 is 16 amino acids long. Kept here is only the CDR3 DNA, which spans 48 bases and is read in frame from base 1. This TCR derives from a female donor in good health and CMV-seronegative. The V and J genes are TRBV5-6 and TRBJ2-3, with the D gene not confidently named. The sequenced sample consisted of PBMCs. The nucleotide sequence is TGTGCCAGCAGCGACTTGAAATATCGGGGCACAGATACGCAGTATTTT. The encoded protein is CASSDLKYRGTDTQYF.